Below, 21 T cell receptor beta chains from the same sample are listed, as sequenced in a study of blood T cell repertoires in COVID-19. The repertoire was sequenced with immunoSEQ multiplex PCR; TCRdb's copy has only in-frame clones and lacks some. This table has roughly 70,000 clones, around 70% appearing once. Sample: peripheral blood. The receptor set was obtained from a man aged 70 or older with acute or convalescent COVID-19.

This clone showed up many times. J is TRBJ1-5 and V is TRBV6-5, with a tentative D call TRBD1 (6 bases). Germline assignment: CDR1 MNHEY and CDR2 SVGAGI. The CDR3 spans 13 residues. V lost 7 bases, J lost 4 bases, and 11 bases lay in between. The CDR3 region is CASNPTGNQPQHF. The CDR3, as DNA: TGTGCCAGCAATCCGACAGGAAATCAGCCCCAGCATTTT.

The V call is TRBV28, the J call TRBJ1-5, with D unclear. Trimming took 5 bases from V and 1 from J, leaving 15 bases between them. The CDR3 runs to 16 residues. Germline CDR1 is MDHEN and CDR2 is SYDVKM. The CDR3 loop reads CASSPSTSGSNQPQHF. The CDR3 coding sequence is TGTGCCAGCAGTCCGTCTACCTCGGGGAGCAATCAGCCCCAGCATTTT.

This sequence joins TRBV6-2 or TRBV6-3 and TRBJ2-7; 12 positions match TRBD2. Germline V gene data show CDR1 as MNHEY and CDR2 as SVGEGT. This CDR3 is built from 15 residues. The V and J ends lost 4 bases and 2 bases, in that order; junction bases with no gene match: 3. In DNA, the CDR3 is TGTGCCAGCAGTTTAGGACTAGCGGGACCCTACGAGCAGTACTTC. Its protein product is CASSLGLAGPYEQYF.

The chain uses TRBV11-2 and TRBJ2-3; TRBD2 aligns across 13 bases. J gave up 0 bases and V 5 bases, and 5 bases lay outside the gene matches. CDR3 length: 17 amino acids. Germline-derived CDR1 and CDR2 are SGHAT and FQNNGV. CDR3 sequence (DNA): TGTGCCAGCAGCCCGGGACTAGCGGGGTCCAGCACAGATACGCAGTATTTT. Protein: CASSPGLAGSSTDTQYF.

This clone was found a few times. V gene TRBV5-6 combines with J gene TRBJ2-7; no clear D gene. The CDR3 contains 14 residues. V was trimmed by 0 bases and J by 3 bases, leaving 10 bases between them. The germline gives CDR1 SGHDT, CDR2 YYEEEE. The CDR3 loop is CASSLEGSVYEQYF. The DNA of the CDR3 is TGTGCCAGCAGCTTGGAAGGAAGCGTCTACGAGCAGTACTTC.

The CDR3, as DNA: TGTGCCAGCAGCCCTCAGGGGGTTGGCTACACCTTC. Translated, it gives CASSPQGVGYTF. The rearrangement links TRBV7-2 to TRBJ1-2; the match to TRBD1 covers 7 bases. CDR1 SGHTA and CDR2 FQGNSA come from the germline V gene. V trimming: 5 bases; J trimming: 7 bases; junction bases outside the gene matches: 4. The CDR3 extends over 12 amino acids.

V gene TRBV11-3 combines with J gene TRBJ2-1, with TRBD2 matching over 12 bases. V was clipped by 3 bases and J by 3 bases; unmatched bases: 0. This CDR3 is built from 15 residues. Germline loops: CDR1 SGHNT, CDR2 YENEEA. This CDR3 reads CASSLTSGSYNEQFF. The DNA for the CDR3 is TGTGCCAGCAGCTTGACTAGCGGGAGCTACAATGAGCAGTTCTTC.

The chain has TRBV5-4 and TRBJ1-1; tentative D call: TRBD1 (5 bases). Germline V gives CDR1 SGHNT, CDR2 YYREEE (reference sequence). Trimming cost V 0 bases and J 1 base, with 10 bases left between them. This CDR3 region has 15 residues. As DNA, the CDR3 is TGTGCCAGCAGCTTGGTAGGGGCATCGAACACTGAAGCTTTCTTT. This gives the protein CASSLVGASNTEAFF.

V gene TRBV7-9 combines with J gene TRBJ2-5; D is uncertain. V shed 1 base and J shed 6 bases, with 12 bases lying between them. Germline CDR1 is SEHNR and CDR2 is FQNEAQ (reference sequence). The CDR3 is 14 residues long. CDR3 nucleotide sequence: TGTGCCAGCAGCTTAGAGGCTCCGAGGCAGACCCAGTACTTC. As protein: CASSLEAPRQTQYF. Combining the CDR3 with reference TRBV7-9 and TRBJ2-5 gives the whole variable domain DTGVSQNPRHKITKRGQNVTFRCDPISEHNRLYWYRQTLGQGPEFLTYFQNEAQLEKSRLLSDRFSAERPKGSFSTLEIQRTEQGDSAMYLCASSLEAPRQTQYFGPGTRLLVL.

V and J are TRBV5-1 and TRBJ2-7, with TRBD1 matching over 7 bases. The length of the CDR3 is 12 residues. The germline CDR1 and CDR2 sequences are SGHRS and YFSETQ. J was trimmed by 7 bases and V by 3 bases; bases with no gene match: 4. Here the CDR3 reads CASSSTGVEQYF. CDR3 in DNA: TGCGCCAGCAGCTCTACAGGGGTTGAGCAGTACTTC.

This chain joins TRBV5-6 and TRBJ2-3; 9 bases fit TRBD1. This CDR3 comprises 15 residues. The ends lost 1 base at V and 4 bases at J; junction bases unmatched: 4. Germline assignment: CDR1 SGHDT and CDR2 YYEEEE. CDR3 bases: TGTGCCAGCAGCTTGATGGGACAGGGCGCAGATACGCAGTATTTT. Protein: CASSLMGQGADTQYF.

In DNA, the CDR3 is TGTGCCAGCAGTTCTCCCGGTGGCTACACCTTC. Translated, it gives CASSSPGGYTF. The chain couples TRBV28 to TRBJ1-2; no clear D. Germline loops: CDR1 MDHEN, CDR2 SYDVKM. The length of the CDR3 is 11 residues. The ends were cut back, 4 bases at V and 7 bases at J, with 7 bases in the middle.

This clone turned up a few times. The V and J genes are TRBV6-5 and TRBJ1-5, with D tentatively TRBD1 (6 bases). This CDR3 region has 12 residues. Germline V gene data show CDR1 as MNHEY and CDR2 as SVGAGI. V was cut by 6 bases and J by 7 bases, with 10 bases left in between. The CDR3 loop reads CASRAGEQPQHF. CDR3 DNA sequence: TGTGCCAGCAGGGCAGGGGAACAGCCCCAGCATTTT.

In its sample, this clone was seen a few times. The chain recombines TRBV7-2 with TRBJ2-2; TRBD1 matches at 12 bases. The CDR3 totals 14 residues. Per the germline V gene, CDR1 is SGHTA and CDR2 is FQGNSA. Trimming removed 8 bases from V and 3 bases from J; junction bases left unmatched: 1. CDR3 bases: TGTGCCAGCGGGGACAGGGGGCACACCGGGGAGCTGTTTTTT. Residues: CASGDRGHTGELFF. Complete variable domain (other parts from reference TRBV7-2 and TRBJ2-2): GAGVSQSPSNKVTEKGKDVELRCDPISGHTALYWYRQSLGQGLEFLIYFQGNSAPDKSGLPSDRFSAERTGGSVSTLTIQRTQQEDSAVYLCASGDRGHTGELFFGEGSRLTVL.

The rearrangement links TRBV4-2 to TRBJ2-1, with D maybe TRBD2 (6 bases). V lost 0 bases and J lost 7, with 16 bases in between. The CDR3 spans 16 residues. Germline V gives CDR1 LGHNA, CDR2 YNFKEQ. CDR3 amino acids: CASSQDRDFAWNEQFF. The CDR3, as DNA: TGTGCCAGCAGCCAAGATCGGGACTTCGCCTGGAATGAGCAGTTCTTC.

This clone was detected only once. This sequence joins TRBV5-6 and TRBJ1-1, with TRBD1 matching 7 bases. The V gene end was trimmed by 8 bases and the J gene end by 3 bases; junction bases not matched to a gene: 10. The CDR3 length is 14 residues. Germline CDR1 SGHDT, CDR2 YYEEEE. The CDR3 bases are TGTGCCAGTAGGGAAGGGACAGAAGACACTGAAGCTTTCTTT. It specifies CASREGTEDTEAFF.

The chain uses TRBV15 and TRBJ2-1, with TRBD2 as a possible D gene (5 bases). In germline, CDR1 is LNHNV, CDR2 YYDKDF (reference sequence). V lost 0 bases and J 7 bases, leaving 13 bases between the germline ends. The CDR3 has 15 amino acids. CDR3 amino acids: CATSRDPRLSNEQFF. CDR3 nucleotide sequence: TGTGCCACCAGCAGAGATCCCCGACTATCTAATGAGCAGTTCTTC.

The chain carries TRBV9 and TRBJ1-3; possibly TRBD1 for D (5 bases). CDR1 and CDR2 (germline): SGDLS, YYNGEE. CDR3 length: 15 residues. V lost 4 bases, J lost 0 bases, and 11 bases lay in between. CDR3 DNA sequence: TGTGCCAGCAGCATCGGACACGTCTCTGGAAACACCATATATTTT. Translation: CASSIGHVSGNTIYF.

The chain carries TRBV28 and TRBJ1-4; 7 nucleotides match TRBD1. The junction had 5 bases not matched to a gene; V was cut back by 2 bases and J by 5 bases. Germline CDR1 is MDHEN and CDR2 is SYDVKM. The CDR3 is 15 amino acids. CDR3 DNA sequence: TGTGCCAGCAGTTTAGGGACAGCGTTGAATGAAAAACTGTTTTTT. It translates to CASSLGTALNEKLFF.

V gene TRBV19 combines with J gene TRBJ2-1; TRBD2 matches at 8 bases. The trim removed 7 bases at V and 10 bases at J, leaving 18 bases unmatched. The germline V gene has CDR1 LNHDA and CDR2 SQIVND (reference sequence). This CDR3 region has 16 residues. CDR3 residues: CASKVKGTSGGPEQFF. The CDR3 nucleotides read TGTGCCAGTAAGGTCAAGGGAACTAGCGGCGGTCCGGAGCAGTTCTTC.

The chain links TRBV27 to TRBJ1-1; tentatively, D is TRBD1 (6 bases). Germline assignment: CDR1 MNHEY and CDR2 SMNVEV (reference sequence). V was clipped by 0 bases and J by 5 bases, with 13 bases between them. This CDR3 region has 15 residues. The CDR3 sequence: CASSLSRGGRTEAFF. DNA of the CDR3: TGTGCCAGCAGTTTATCGAGGGGGGGGAGGACTGAAGCTTTCTTT.